This TCR beta chain was observed in a study of neurological immune-mediated disorders. Notes on the study in general: No expanded-clone CDR3 amino acid sequence recurred across subjects, suggesting private TCR-beta repertoires.

TCRdb re-called the 5' RACE reads with MiXCR, one entry per CDR3 protein. The sample holds 45,000 to 55,000 distinct CDR3 sequences, approximately 3.9% seen once. This clonotype showed up many times. As yet, its antigen is unknown. Material: PBMCs. The sequence came from a man aged 55 to 69 with multiple sclerosis.

DNA of the CDR3: TGCAGTGCCGCGCGGGACATGGCCTACGAGCAGTACTTC. This codes for CSAARDMAYEQYF. The chain couples TRBV20-1 to TRBJ2-7, with D perhaps matching TRBD1 or TRBD2 (6 bases each). V gave up 6 bases and J gave up 2 bases, with 14 bases separating them. CDR1 and CDR2 from the germline V gene are DFQATT and SNEGSKA (reference sequence). The CDR3 has 13 residues.